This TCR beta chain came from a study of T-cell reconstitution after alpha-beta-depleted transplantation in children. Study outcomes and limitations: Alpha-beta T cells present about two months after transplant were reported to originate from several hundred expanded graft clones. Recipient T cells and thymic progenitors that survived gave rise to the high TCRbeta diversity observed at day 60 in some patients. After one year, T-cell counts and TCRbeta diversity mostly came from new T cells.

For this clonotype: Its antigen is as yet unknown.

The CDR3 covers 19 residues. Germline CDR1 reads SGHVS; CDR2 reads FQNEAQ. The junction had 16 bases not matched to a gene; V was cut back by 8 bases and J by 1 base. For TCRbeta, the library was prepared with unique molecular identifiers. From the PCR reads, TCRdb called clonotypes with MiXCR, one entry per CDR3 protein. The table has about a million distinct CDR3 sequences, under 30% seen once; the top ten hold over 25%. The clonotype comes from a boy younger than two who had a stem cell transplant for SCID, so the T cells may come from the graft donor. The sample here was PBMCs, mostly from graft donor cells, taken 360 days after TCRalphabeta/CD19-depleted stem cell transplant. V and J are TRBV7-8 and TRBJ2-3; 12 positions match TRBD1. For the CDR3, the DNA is TGTGCCAGCTCCAGGGGGACAGGGGGCTCCTGGACACGCACAGATACGCAGTATTTT. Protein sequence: CASSRGTGGSWTRTDTQYF.